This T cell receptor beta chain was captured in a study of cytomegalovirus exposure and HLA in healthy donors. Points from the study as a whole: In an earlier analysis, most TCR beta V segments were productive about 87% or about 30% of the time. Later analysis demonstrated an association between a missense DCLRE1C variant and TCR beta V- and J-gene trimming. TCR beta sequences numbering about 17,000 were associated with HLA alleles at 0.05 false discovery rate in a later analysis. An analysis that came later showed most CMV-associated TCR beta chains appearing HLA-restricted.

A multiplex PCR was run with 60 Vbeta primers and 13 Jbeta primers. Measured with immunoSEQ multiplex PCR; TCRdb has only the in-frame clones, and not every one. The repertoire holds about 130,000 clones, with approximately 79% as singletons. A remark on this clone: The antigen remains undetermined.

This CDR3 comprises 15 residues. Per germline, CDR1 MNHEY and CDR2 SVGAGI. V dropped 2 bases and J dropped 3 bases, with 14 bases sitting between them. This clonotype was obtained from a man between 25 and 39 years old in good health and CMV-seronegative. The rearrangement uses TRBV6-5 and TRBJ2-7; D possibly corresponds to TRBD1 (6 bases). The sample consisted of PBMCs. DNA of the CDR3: TGTGCCAGCAGTTACAGCATGGCAGGGGACTACGAGCAGTACTTC. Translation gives CASSYSMAGDYEQYF.